This T cell receptor beta chain was found in a study of metastatic and nonmetastatic thyroid tumors. Study at large: Comparison of repertoires was carried out across blood and tumor or nodule tissue from malignant and benign thyroid patients.

The CDR3 runs to 12 residues. V was trimmed by 6 bases and J by 4 bases, leaving 12 bases between them. Germline V gives CDR1 DFQATT, CDR2 SNEGSKA (reference sequence). All patients reached thyroid surgery having received no treatment beforehand. About this clone: Its matching antigen is unknown.

Findings of the study overall: Reported TCR beta diversity, measured in blood and tumor, was significantly higher for malignant thyroid tumors than for benign nodules.

Authors' processing steps: A distant-metastasis classifier for papillary thyroid cancer was built using CDR3 differences across clinicopathological groups. TCRdb reassembled clones from the PCR reads with MiXCR. TCRdb assigned the V and J calls; the authors' analysis was not used. The sample shows around 50,000 clones, 30% of them seen only once. The V call is TRBV20-1, the J call TRBJ1-2; D remains ambiguous. The sample comprised blood. The source of this sequence is a female donor with papillary thyroid cancer or a benign thyroid nodule (not recorded which). Some clones in this sample may be carry-over from other donors' samples. The CDR3 reads CSASAGGYGYTF. CDR3 bases: TGCAGTGCATCGGCGGGCGGCTATGGCTACACCTTC.